Listed here is a single TCR beta chain. Genomic DNA of every subset was divided equally among multiple immunoSEQ plates. The protocol was immunoSEQ multiplex PCR, while the TCRdb copy is restricted to in-frame clones and leaves out a portion. Of over 750,000 clones in the sample, roughly 96% were seen once. This specimen comes from a study of shared clonotypes between healthy human individuals. In the naive CD8 group, cells lacked CD45RO and were positively selected for CCR7, so terminally differentiated effector memory CD45RA+ cells were left out. Sequencing used naive CD8+ T cells sorted from blood. The TCR was taken from a man aged 30 to 45 in good health.

In nucleotides, the CDR3 is TGCGCCAGCAGCCTCATAACGGTTTCACCCTACGAGCAGTACTTC. Translation gives CASSLITVSPYEQYF. This rearrangement joins TRBV4-1 to TRBJ2-7, with D unclear. V lost 4 bases, J lost 2 bases, and 15 bases lay in between. The CDR3 runs 15 residues. Looked up from germline, CDR1 is MGHRA and CDR2 is YSYEKL.